The 12 T cell receptor beta chains presented below share a single source sample, sequenced in a study of early T cells in non-severe SARS-CoV-2 infection. TCRdb reanalysed the 5' RACE reads using MiXCR and keeps one entry per CDR3 protein. This sample has roughly 57,000 distinct CDR3 sequences; 9% to 15% occur once, and the top ten carry about 2.7%. Here the sequenced sample was whole blood, taken at baseline. All receptors come from an adult who was a healthcare worker with PCR-confirmed SARS-CoV-2 infection or an uninfected control (not recorded which).

As regards this clonotype: This could be a read error, since a much larger clone is one nucleotide away. V is TRBV5-1 and J is TRBJ2-4; the D gene is possibly TRBD1 (6 bases). Germline V gene lookup returns CDR1 SGHRS and CDR2 YFSETQ. The CDR3 totals 16 residues. CDR3 sequence reads: CASSLESGAAKNILYF. The CDR3 DNA is TGCGCCAGCAGCTTGGAATCAGGGGCGGCCAAAAACATTCTGTACTTC.

The CDR3 sequence is CASSFGVSLNTEAFF. DNA of the CDR3: TGTGCCAGCAGTTTTGGTGTCAGCCTGAACACTGAAGCTTTCTTT. V usage is TRBV12-3 or TRBV12-4 and J usage is TRBJ1-1; D gene unclear. The germline V and J ends were trimmed by 3 bases and 0 bases, with 11 bases remaining between them. The CDR3 sequence is 15 residues long.

The rearrangement joins TRBV3-1 to TRBJ1-6; 8 bases line up with TRBD1. The CDR3 runs 15 residues. J gave up 8 bases and V 3 bases, and 6 bases lay outside the gene matches. Per the germline V gene, CDR1 is LGHDT and CDR2 is YNNKEL (reference sequence). This CDR3 reads CASSHRDRRYSPLHF. CDR3 coding DNA: TGTGCCAGCAGCCACCGGGACAGGAGGTATTCACCCCTCCACTTT.

The DNA of the CDR3 is TGCGCCAGCAGCTTTACTTATCCCCCCTACGAGCAGTACTTC. As protein: CASSFTYPPYEQYF. The genes are TRBV5-1 and TRBJ2-7; no reliable D call. Germline-derived CDR1 and CDR2 are SGHRS and YFSETQ. CDR3 length: 14 residues. Trimming took off 2 bases at V and 2 bases at J, with 11 bases between the two ends.

The chain couples TRBV18 to TRBJ1-5, with D unresolved. V lost 4 bases and J 8 bases, leaving 15 bases between the germline ends. The CDR3 has 14 amino acids. The germline gives CDR1 KGHSH, CDR2 LQKENI. As DNA, the CDR3 is TGTGCCAGCTCACTAACGAACTCAAAAGAGCCCCAGCATTTT. Translated, it gives CASSLTNSKEPQHF.

V is TRBV4-1 and J is TRBJ2-7, with no clear D. Trimming pared 2 bases from V and 10 bases from J, leaving 12 bases between. The CDR3 length is 12 residues. The germline gives CDR1 MGHRA, CDR2 YSYEKL. For the CDR3, the DNA is TGCGCCAGCAGCCAACTTGGAGCCCTCCAGTACTTC. Amino acids: CASSQLGALQYF.

The V gene is TRBV28, the J gene TRBJ1-1, with D perhaps matching TRBD1 (5 bases). The germline gives CDR1 MDHEN, CDR2 SYDVKM. V dropped 5 bases and J dropped 11 bases, with 24 bases sitting between them. The CDR3 spans 15 residues. The CDR3 loop reads CASSPGQTALAGAFF. In DNA form, the CDR3 reads TGTGCCAGCAGTCCCGGCCAGACAGCCCTAGCTGGGGCTTTCTTT.

This clonotype was detected a few times. V is TRBV18 and J is TRBJ2-7; the match to TRBD1 covers 8 bases. The CDR3 covers 14 residues. Per germline, CDR1 KGHSH and CDR2 LQKENI. The junction had 3 bases not matched to a gene; V was cut back by 5 bases and J by 0 bases. The CDR3 here is CASSRDRNSYEQYF. The CDR3 bases are TGTGCCAGCTCAAGGGACAGGAACTCCTACGAGCAGTACTTC. Variable domain in full (rest from reference TRBV18 and TRBJ2-7): NAGVMQNPRHLVRRRGQEARLRCSPMKGHSHVYWYRQLPEEGLKFMVYLQKENIIDESGMPKERFSAEFPKEGPSILRIQQVVRGDSAAYFCASSRDRNSYEQYFGPGTRLTVT.

This clonotype occurred a few times. This chain links TRBV7-2 with TRBJ2-3; the D gene is possibly TRBD1 (5 bases). Trimming left V 6 bases short and J 0 bases short, with 22 bases between. This CDR3 region has 18 residues. Germline CDR1 reads SGHTA; CDR2 reads FQGNSA. CDR3 nucleotides: TGTGCCAGCAGTTTGACCATTTCCAGGGTTACTAGCACAGATACGCAGTATTTT. Amino acid sequence: CASSLTISRVTSTDTQYF.

A few counts support this clonotype. J is TRBJ2-7 and V is TRBV18; D gene ambiguous. This CDR3 has 16 amino acids. Between the trimmed V and J ends, which lost 3 bases and 0 bases, there was a span of 15 bases. The germline gives CDR1 KGHSH, CDR2 LQKENI. CDR3 region: CASSPPKTSSSYEQYF. CDR3 nucleotides: TGTGCCAGCTCACCCCCGAAGACCTCAAGCTCCTACGAGCAGTACTTC. Looking up the rest from reference TRBV18 and TRBJ2-7 gives the full variable domain: NAGVMQNPRHLVRRRGQEARLRCSPMKGHSHVYWYRQLPEEGLKFMVYLQKENIIDESGMPKERFSAEFPKEGPSILRIQQVVRGDSAAYFCASSPPKTSSSYEQYFGPGTRLTVT.

This clonotype was found many times. This rearrangement joins TRBV6-2 or TRBV6-3 to TRBJ2-2; D not resolved. The CDR3 sequence is 13 residues long. Germline CDR1 and CDR2: MNHEY and SVGEGT. With 4 bases removed from V and 5 bases from J, the gap between germline ends came to 8 bases. CDR3 region: CASSLRYTGELFF. In DNA, the CDR3 is TGTGCCAGCAGTTTGAGGTATACCGGGGAGCTGTTTTTT.

The chain uses TRBV18 and TRBJ2-2, with a tentative D call TRBD2 (6 bases). Germline assignment: CDR1 KGHSH and CDR2 LQKENI. Trimming stripped 6 bases from V and 5 bases from J, with 19 bases between. There are 16 residues in the CDR3. This CDR3 is CASSHSPGAGTGELFF. In DNA, the CDR3 is TGTGCCAGCTCGCATTCGCCGGGAGCCGGAACCGGGGAGCTGTTTTTT.